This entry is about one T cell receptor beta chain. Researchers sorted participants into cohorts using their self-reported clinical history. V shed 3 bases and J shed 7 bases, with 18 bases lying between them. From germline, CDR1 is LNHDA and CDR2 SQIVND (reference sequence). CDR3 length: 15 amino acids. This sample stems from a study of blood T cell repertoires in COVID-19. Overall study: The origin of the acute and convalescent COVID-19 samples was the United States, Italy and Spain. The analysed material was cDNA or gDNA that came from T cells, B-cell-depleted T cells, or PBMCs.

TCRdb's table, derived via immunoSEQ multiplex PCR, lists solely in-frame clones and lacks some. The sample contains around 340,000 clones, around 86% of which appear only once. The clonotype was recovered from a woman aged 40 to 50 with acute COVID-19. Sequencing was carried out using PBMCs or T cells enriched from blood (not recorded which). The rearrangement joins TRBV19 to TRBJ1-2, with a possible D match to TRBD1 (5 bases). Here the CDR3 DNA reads TGTGCCAGTAGTATCGTCGCAGGGCAAGGTGGTGGCTACACCTTC. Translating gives CASSIVAGQGGGYTF.